This TCR beta chain was sequenced for a study of Tregs in tolerant kidney transplant recipients. Study-level results: No direct test of biological reproducibility was done here. Findings come from small patient numbers and require larger validation.

Some clones are missing from TCRdb's copy, which holds only in-frame ones; the method was immunoSEQ multiplex PCR. In the table there are 200,000 to 300,000 clones, around 81% of which are singletons. Trimming shortened V by 6 bases and J by 0 bases, and 11 bases separated the two germline ends. The CDR3 runs to 14 residues. The germline CDR1 and CDR2 sequences are SEHNR and FQNEAQ (reference sequence). Note on this clone: What it recognizes is unknown.

Unstimulated regulatory T cells (CD4+CD25+CD127-), CD4+CD25- non-regulatory cells, CD4 and CD8 cells were FACS-sorted from thawed PBMCs. The source is a human donor in good health. The chain links TRBV7-9 to TRBJ1-1; D possibly corresponds to TRBD1 (5 bases). The specimen sequenced was CD4+ T cells from blood. The CDR3 spells CASRSGTLNTEAFF. The CDR3 DNA follows: TGTGCCAGCAGGTCCGGGACGTTGAACACTGAAGCTTTCTTT.